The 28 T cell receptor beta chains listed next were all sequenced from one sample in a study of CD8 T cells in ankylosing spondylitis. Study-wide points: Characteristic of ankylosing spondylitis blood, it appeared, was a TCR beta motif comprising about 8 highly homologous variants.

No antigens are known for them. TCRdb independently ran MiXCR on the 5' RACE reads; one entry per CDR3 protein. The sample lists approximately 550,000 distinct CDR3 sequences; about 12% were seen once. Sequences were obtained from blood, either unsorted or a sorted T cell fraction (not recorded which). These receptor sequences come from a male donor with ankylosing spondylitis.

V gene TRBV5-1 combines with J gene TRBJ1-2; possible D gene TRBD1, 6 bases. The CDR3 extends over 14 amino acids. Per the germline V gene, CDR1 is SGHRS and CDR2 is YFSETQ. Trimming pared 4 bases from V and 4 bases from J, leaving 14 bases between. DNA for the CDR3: TGCGCCAGCAGCAGTAAACAGGGTGGCTATGGCTACACCTTC. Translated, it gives CASSSKQGGYGYTF.

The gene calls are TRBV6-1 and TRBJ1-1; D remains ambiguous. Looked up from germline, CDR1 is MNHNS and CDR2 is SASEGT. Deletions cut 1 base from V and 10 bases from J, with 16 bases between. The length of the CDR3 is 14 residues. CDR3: CASSEGVRPFRAFF. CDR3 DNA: TGTGCCAGCAGTGAAGGTGTCAGGCCCTTTAGAGCTTTCTTT.

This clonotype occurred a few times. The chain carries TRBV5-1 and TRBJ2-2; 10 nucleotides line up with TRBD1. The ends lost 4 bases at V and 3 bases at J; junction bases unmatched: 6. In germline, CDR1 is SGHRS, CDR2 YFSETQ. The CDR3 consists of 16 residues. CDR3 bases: TGCGCCAGCAGCCTAGATGACAGGGGGCACACCGGGGAGCTGTTTTTT. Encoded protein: CASSLDDRGHTGELFF.

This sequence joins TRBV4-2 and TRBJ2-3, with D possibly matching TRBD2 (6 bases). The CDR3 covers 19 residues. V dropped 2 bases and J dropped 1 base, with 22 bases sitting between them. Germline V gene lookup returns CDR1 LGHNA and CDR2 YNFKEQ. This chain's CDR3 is CASSQPLPGLGLGTDTQYF. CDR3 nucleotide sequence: TGTGCCAGCAGCCAACCCCTTCCGGGACTCGGTTTGGGCACAGATACGCAGTATTTT.

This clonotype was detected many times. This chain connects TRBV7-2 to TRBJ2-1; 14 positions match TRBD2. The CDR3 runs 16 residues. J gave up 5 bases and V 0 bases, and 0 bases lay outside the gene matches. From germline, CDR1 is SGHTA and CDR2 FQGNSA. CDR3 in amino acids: CASSLAGLAGDNEQFF. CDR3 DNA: TGTGCCAGCAGCTTAGCGGGACTAGCGGGAGACAATGAGCAGTTCTTC. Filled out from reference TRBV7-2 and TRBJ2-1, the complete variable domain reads GAGVSQSPSNKVTEKGKDVELRCDPISGHTALYWYRQSLGQGLEFLIYFQGNSAPDKSGLPSDRFSAERTGGSVSTLTIQRTQQEDSAVYLCASSLAGLAGDNEQFFGPGTRLTVL.

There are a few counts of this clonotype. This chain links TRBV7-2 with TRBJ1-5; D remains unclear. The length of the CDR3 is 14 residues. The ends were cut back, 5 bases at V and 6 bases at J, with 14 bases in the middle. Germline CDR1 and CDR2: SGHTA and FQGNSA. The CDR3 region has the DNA TGTGCCAGCAGCAAAGGGCCGGGCGGTCAGCCCCAGCATTTT. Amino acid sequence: CASSKGPGGQPQHF. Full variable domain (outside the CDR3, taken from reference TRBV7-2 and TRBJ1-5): GAGVSQSPSNKVTEKGKDVELRCDPISGHTALYWYRQSLGQGLEFLIYFQGNSAPDKSGLPSDRFSAERTGGSVSTLTIQRTQQEDSAVYLCASSKGPGGQPQHFGDGTRLSIL.

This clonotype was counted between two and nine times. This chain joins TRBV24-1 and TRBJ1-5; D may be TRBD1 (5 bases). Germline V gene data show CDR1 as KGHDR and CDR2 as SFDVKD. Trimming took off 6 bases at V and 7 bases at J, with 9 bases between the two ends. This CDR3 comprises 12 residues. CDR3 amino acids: CATSRQSQPQHF. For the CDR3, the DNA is TGTGCCACCAGTAGACAGTCCCAGCCCCAGCATTTT.

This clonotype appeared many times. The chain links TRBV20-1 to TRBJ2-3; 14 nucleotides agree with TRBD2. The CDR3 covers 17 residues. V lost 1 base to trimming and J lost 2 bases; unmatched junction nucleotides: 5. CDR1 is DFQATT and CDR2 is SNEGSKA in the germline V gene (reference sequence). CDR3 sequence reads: CSARGGLAGALTDTQYF. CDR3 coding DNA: TGCAGTGCTAGAGGGGGACTAGCGGGAGCCCTCACAGATACGCAGTATTTT.

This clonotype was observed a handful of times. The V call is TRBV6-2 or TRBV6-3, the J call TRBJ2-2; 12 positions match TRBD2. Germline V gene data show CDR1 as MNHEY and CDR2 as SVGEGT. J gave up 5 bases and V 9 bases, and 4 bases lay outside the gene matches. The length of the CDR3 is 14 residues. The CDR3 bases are TGTGCCAGTAGACTAGCGGGAGTTACCGGGGAGCTGTTTTTT. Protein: CASRLAGVTGELFF.

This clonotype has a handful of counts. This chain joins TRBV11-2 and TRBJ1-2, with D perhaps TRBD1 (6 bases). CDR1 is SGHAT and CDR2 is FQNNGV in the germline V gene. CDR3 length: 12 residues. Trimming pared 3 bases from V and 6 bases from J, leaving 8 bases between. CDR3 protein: CASSLEGDGYTF. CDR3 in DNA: TGTGCCAGCAGCTTGGAGGGGGATGGCTACACCTTC.

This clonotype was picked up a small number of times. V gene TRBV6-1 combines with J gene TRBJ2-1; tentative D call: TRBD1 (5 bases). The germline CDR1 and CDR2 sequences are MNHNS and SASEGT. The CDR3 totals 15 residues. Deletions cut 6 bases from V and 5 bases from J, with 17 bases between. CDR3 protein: CASSQAGSLDNEQFF. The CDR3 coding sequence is TGTGCCAGCAGCCAAGCAGGGTCTCTCGACAATGAGCAGTTCTTC.

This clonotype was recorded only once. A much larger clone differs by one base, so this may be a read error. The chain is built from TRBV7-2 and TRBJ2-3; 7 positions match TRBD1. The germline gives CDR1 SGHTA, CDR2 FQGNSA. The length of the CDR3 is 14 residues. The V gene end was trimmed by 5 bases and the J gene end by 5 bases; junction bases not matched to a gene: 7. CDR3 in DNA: TGTGCCAGCAGCATAGGGGGCGCAGAAGATACGCAGTATTTT. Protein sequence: CASSIGGAEDTQYF. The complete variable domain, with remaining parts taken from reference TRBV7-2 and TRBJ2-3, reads GAGVSQSPSNKVTEKGKDVELRCDPISGHTALYWYRQSLGQGLEFLIYFQGNSAPDKSGLPSDRFSAERTGGSVSTLTIQRTQQEDSAVYLCASSIGGAEDTQYFGPGTRLTVL.

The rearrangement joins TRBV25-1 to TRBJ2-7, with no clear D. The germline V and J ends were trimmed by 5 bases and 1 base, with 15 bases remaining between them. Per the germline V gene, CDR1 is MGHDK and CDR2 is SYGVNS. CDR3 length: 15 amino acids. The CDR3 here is CASSPRRVGSYEQYF. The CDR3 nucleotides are TGTGCCAGCAGTCCCAGAAGGGTAGGATCCTACGAGCAGTACTTC.

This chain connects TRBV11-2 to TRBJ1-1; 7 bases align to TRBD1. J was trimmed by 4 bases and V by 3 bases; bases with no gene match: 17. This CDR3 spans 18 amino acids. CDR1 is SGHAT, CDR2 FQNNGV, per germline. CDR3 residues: CASSFQPTGEKATTEAFF. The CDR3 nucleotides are TGTGCCAGCAGCTTTCAGCCAACAGGGGAAAAGGCGACCACTGAAGCTTTCTTT.

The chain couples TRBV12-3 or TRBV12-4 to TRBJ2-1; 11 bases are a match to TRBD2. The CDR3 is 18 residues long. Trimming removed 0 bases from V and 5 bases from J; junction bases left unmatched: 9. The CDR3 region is CASSLAILAGGGHNEQFF. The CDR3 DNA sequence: TGTGCCAGCAGTTTAGCAATTTTAGCGGGAGGGGGCCACAATGAGCAGTTCTTC.

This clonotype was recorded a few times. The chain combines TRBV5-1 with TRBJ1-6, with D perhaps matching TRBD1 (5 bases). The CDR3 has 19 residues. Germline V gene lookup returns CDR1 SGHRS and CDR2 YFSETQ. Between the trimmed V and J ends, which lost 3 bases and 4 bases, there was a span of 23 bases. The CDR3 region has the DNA TGCGCCAGCAGCTCTTCACATGGGACTACCACGGGGTATAATTCACCCCTCCACTTT. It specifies CASSSSHGTTTGYNSPLHF.

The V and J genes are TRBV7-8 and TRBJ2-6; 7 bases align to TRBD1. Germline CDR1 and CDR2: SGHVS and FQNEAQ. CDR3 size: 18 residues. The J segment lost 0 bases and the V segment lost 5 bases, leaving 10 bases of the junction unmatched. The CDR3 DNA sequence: TGTGCCAGCAGCCAGGAACAGGGGTGGCGCTCTGGGGCCAACGTCCTGACTTTC. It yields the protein CASSQEQGWRSGANVLTF.

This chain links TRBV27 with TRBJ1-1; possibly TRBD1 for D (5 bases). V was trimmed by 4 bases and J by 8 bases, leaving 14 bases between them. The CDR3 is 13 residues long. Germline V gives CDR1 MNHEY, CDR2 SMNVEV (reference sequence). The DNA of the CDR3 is TGTGCCAGCAGTTCGGACGTGGGGCCAGAAGCTTTCTTT. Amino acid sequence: CASSSDVGPEAFF.

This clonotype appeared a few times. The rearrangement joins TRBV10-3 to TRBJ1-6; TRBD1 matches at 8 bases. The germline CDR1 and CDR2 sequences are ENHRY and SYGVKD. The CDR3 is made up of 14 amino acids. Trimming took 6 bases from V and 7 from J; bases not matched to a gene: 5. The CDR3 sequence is CAISPDRANSPLHF. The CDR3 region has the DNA TGTGCCATCAGCCCGGACAGGGCCAATTCACCCCTCCACTTT.

The CDR3 protein is CASSVVSGATGELFF. CDR3 coding DNA: TGTGCCAGCAGCGTAGTGTCGGGCGCTACCGGGGAGCTGTTTTTT. The chain is built from TRBV9 and TRBJ2-2; D uncertain. Trimming left V 0 bases short and J 5 bases short, with 11 bases between. Germline loops: CDR1 SGDLS, CDR2 YYNGEE. This CDR3 has 15 residues.

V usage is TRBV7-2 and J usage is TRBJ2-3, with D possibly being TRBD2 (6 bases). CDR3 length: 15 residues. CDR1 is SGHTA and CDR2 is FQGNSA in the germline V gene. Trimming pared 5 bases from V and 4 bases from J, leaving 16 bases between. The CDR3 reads CASSRLGAGADTQYF. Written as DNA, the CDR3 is TGTGCCAGCAGCCGCCTTGGAGCGGGTGCAGATACGCAGTATTTT.

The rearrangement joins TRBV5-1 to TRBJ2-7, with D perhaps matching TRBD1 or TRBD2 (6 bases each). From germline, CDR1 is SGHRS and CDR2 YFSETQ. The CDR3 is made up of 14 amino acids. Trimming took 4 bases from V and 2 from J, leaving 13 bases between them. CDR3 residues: CASSPGGRAYEQYF. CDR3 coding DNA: TGCGCCAGCAGCCCCGGGGGCCGGGCCTACGAGCAGTACTTC.

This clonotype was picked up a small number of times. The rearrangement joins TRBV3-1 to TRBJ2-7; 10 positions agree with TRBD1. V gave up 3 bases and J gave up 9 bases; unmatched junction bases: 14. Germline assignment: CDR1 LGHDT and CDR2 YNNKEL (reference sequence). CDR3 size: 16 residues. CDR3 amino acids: CASSHSFPGQGFLQYF. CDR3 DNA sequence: TGTGCCAGCAGCCATTCCTTCCCGGGACAGGGGTTTCTGCAGTACTTC.

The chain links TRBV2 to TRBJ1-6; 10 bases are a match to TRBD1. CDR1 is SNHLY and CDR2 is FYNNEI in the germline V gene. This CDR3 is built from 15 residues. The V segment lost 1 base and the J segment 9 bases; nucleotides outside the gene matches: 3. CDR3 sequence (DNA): TGTGCCAGCAGTGAAGAGGGACAGGGGTTTTCACCCCTCCACTTT. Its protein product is CASSEEGQGFSPLHF.

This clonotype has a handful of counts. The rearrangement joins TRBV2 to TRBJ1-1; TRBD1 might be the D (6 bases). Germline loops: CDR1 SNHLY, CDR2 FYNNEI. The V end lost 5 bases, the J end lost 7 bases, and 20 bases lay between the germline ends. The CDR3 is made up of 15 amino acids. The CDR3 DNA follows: TGTGCCAGCAGTCCAACACGACAGGTGGGGTTTGAAGCTTTCTTT. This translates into CASSPTRQVGFEAFF. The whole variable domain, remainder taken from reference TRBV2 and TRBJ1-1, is EPEVTQTPSHQVTQMGQEVILRCVPISNHLYFYWYRQILGQKVEFLVSFYNNEISEKSEIFDDQFSVERPDGSNFTLKIRSTKLEDSAMYFCASSPTRQVGFEAFFGQGTRLTVV.

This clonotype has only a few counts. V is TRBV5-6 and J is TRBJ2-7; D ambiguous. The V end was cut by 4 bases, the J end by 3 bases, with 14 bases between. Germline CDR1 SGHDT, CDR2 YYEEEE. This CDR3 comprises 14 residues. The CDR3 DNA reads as TGTGCCAGCAGCATGGACGGAGAGAACTACGAGCAGTACGTC. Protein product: CASSMDGENYEQYV.

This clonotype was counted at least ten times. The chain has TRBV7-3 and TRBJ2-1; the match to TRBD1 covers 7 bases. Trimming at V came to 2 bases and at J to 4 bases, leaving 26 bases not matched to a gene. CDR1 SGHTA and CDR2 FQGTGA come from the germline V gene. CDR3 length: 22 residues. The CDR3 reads CASSLLGQQYINAPIQYNEQFF. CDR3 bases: TGTGCCAGCAGCTTACTGGGACAGCAATACATTAATGCACCAATCCAATACAATGAGCAGTTCTTC.

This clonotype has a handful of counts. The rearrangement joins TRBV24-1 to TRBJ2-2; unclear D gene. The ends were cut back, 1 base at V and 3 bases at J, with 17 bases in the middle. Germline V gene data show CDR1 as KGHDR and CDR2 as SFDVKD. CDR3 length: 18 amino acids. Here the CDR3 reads CATSDFRDGSEYTGELFF. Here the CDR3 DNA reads TGTGCCACCAGTGATTTCCGCGACGGCAGCGAGTACACCGGGGAGCTGTTTTTT.